One and the same sample provided the 6 T cell receptor beta chains below, sequenced in a study of blood T cell repertoires in COVID-19 (dated by TCRdb to 2020 to 2022). Libraries were constructed by the immunoSEQ multiplex PCR assay. The source is immuneACCESS, and TCRdb retained only in-frame sequences with V and J called. Part of the clones is not carried over; for the studies checked, unresolved V genes explain less than half of this, and the remainder is unexplained. The sample records a few hundred thousand clones, around nine tenths of which are singletons. The ten largest clones represent roughly a tenth of the sample. Source material: PBMCs or T cells enriched from blood (not recorded which). The source of these receptors is a woman between 40 and 55 years old who had recovered from COVID-19.

The rearrangement uses TRBV19 and TRBJ2-7; tentative D call: TRBD1 (5 bases). CDR1 is LNHDA, CDR2 SQIVND, per germline (reference sequence). The CDR3 runs 15 residues. Trimming pared 4 bases from V and 3 bases from J, leaving 16 bases between. CDR3: CASSTDRANFYEQYF. The CDR3 DNA sequence: TGTGCCAGTAGTACCGACAGAGCCAACTTCTACGAGCAGTACTTC.

The chain combines TRBV10-3 with TRBJ2-3; 8 nucleotides line up with TRBD2. The CDR3 covers 16 residues. Germline V gene lookup returns CDR1 ENHRY and CDR2 SYGVKD. V shed 4 bases, J shed 1 base, and the junction held 7 bases outside the gene matches. CDR3 loop: CAISVGSGVGTDTQYF. CDR3 sequence (DNA): TGTGCCATCAGTGTTGGTAGCGGGGTAGGCACAGATACGCAGTATTTT.

V gene TRBV25-1 combines with J gene TRBJ2-1; tentatively, D is TRBD2 (5 bases). Germline-derived CDR1 and CDR2 are MGHDK and SYGVNS. The CDR3 consists of 15 residues. The ends were cut back, 2 bases at V and 5 bases at J, with 13 bases in the middle. CDR3 nucleotides: TGTGCCAGCAGTGAAACCAGGCTAGCAAACAATGAGCAGTTCTTC. It specifies CASSETRLANNEQFF.

V gene TRBV5-4 combines with J gene TRBJ1-3; tentative D call: TRBD1 (5 bases). The CDR3 has 14 amino acids. Germline lookup yields CDR1 SGHNT and CDR2 YYREEE (reference sequence). V was shortened by 0 bases and J by 3 bases, with 7 bases between the two germline ends. The CDR3 nucleotides read TGTGCCAGCAGCTTGGCAGGGCTTGGAAACACCATATATTTT. Translating gives CASSLAGLGNTIYF.

This chain links TRBV29-1 with TRBJ1-1; no clear D. Looked up from germline, CDR1 is SQVTM and CDR2 is ANQGSEA. The germline V and J ends were trimmed by 4 bases and 3 bases, with 15 bases remaining between them. The CDR3 is 14 amino acids. The CDR3, as DNA: TGCAGCGTTGGGCTTTTGGAGGGCCACACTGAAGCTTTCTTT. It is translated as CSVGLLEGHTEAFF. Complete variable domain (other parts from reference TRBV29-1 and TRBJ1-1): SAVISQKPSRDICQRGTSLTIQCQVDSQVTMMFWYRQQPGQSLTLIATANQGSEATYESGFVIDKFPISRPNLTFSTLTVSNMSPEDSSIYLCSVGLLEGHTEAFFGQGTRLTVV.

V is TRBV7-2 and J is TRBJ1-1; D gene ambiguous. Trimming pared 4 bases from V and 0 bases from J, leaving 6 bases between. Germline CDR1 reads SGHTA; CDR2 reads FQGNSA. The CDR3 contains 13 residues. CDR3: CASSSPMNTEAFF. For the CDR3, the DNA is TGTGCCAGCAGCTCCCCCATGAACACTGAAGCTTTCTTT.